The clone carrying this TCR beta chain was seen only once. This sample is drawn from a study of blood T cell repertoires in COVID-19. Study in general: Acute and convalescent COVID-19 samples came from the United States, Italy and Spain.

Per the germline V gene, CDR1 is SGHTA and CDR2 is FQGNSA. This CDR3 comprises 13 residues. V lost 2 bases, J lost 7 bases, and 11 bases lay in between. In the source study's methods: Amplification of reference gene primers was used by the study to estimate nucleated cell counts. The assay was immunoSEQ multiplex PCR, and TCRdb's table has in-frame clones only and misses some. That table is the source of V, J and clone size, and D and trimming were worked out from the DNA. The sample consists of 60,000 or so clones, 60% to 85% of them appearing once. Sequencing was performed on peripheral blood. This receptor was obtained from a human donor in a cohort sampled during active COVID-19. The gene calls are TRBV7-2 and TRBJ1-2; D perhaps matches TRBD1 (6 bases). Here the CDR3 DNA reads TGTGCCAGCAGCTTAAACAGGGACATTGGCTACACCTTC. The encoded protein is CASSLNRDIGYTF.